This TCR beta chain was retrieved from a study of T cell responses to AZD1222 COVID-19 vaccine. The study's findings and limits: Clonal diversity was possibly underestimated; the donors were predominantly white British and more often female.

Repertoires were generated with immunoSEQ multiplex PCR, while TCRdb's copy carries only in-frame clones and drops some. The sample records more than 100,000 clones, roughly 88% being singletons. Germline V gives CDR1 LGHDT, CDR2 YNNKEL (reference sequence). Trimming stripped 0 bases from V and 5 bases from J, with 4 bases between. The CDR3 totals 12 residues. As regards this clone: Its antigen remains unidentified.

This sequence originates from an adult in good health. The source material was peripheral blood, sampled on day 0 of AZD1222 vaccination. The chain employs TRBV3-1 (or the pseudogene TRBV3-2) and TRBJ1-2; D gene uncertain. The CDR3 sequence is CASSQEGYGYTF. CDR3 DNA sequence: TGTGCCAGCAGCCAAGAAGGTTATGGCTACACCTTC.